This TCR beta chain came from a study of cytomegalovirus exposure and HLA in healthy donors. Donors were nominally healthy when sampled, though unrecorded immune exposures were likely. The J segment lost 7 bases and the V segment lost 3 bases, leaving 16 bases of the junction unmatched. Germline-derived CDR1 and CDR2 are MDHEN and SYDVKM. The CDR3 runs 17 residues. Findings and limits, study-wide: In a later analysis, the majority of CMV-associated beta chains seemingly showed HLA restriction. Among TCR beta chains, those listed as cytomegalovirus-associated numbered over 150. A later analysis linked a missense variant in DCLRE1C to the trimming of TCR beta V and J genes.

Comment on this clone: What it recognizes is unknown.

The PCR contained 60 Vbeta and 13 Jbeta primers. This table comes from immunoSEQ multiplex PCR, and its TCRdb copy is limited to in-frame clones, with some not included. The table lists about 190,000 clones, over 70% of them singletons, with around 3.3% in the top ten. The genes are TRBV28 and TRBJ1-2; 8 bases are a match to TRBD1. The sequenced sample consisted of PBMCs. This TCR derives from a young woman in good health and CMV-seropositive. Here the CDR3 DNA reads TGTGCCAGCAGTTTGGGAGTAGGGGCAGGGGGCCCGGGTGGCTACACCTTC. It yields the protein CASSLGVGAGGPGGYTF.